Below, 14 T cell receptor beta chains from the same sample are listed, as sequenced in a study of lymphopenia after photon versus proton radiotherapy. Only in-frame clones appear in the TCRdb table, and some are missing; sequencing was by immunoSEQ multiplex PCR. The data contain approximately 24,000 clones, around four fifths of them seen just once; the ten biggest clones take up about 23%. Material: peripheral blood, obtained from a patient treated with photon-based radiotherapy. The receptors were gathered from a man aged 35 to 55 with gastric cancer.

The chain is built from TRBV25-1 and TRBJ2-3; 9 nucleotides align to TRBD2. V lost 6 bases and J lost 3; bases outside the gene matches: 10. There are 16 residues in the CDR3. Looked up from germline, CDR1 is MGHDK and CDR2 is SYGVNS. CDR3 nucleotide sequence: TGTGCCAGCAGCTGGTTTAGCGGGGGAGGGACAGATACGCAGTATTTT. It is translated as CASSWFSGGGTDTQYF. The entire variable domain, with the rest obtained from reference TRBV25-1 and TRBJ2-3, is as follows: EADIYQTPRYLVIGTGKKITLECSQTMGHDKMYWYQQDPGMELHLIHYSYGVNSTEKGDLSSESTVSRIRTEHFPLTLESARPSHTSQYLCASSWFSGGGTDTQYFGPGTRLTVL.

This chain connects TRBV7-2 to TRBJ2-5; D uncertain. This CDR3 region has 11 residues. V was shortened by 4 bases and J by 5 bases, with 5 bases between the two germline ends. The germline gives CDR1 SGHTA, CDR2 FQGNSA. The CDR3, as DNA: TGTGCCAGCAGCTCCGCTGAGACCCAGTACTTC. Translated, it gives CASSSAETQYF.

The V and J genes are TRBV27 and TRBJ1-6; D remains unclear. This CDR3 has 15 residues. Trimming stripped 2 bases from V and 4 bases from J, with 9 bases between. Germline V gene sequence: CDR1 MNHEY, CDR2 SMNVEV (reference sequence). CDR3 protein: CASSLRAEYNSPLHF. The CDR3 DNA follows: TGTGCCAGCAGTTTACGGGCTGAGTATAATTCACCCCTCCACTTT.

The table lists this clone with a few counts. Here the CDR3 reads CASSKGQGENSPLHF. The CDR3 region has the DNA TGTGCCAGCAGTAAGGGACAGGGAGAGAATTCACCCCTCCACTTT. The chain recombines TRBV6-6 with TRBJ1-6; TRBD1 aligns across 9 bases. The CDR3 sequence is 15 residues long. With 5 bases clipped from V and 7 bases from J, the junction kept 6 bases outside the gene matches. Per the germline V gene, CDR1 is MNHNY and CDR2 is SVGAGI (reference sequence).

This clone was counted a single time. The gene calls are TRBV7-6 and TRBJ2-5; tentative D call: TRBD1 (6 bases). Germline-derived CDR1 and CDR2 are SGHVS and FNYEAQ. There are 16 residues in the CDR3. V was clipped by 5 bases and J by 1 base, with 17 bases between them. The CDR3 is CASSRQQGRGQETQYF. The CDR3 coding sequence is TGTGCCAGCAGCCGACAACAGGGCCGGGGCCAAGAGACCCAGTACTTC.

CDR3 residues: CASSVMGWSQETQYF. The DNA for the CDR3 is TGTGCCAGCAGCGTCATGGGATGGAGCCAAGAGACCCAGTACTTC. The gene calls are TRBV7-6 and TRBJ2-5; no definite D call. The ends were cut back, 5 bases at V and 1 base at J, with 14 bases in the middle. The germline gives CDR1 SGHVS, CDR2 FNYEAQ. The CDR3 contains 15 residues.

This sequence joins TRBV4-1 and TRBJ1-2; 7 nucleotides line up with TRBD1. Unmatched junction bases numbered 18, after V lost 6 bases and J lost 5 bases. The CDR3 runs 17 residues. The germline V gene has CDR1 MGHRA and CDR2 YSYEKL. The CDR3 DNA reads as TGCGCCAGCAGTCAGGGGGGACTACCTACACTGGGGTATGGCTACACCTTC. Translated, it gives CASSQGGLPTLGYGYTF.

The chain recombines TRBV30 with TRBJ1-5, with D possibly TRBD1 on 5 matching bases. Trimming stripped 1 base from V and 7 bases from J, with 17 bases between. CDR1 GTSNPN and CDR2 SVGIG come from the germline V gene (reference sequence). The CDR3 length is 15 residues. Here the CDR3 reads CAWSARGDPSQPQHF. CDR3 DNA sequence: TGTGCCTGGAGTGCCCGAGGGGACCCAAGCCAGCCCCAGCATTTT.

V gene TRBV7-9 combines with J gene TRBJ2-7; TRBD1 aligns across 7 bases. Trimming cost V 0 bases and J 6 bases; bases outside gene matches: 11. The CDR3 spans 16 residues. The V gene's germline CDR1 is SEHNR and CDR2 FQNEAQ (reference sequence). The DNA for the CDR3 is TGTGCCAGCAGCTTAGCAACGGGCAGGGGGTGGGGCGAGCAGTACTTC. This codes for CASSLATGRGWGEQYF.

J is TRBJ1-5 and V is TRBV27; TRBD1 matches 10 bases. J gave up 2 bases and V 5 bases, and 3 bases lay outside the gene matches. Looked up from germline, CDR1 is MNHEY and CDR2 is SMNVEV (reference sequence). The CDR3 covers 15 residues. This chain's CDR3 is CASSAGTGGNQPQHF. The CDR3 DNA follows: TGTGCCAGCAGTGCCGGGACAGGGGGCAATCAGCCCCAGCATTTT.

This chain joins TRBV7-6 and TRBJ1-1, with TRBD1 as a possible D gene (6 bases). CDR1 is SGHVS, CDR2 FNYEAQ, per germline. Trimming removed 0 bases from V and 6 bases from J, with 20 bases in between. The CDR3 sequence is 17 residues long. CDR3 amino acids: CASSLAPNGRGASEAFF. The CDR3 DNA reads TGTGCCAGCAGCTTAGCGCCAAATGGCAGGGGCGCCTCTGAAGCTTTCTTT.

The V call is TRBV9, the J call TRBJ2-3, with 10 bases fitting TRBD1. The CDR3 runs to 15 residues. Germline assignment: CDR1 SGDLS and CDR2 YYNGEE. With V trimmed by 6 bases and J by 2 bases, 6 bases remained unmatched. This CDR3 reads CASTMTGGDTDTQYF. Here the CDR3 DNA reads TGTGCCAGCACCATGACAGGGGGCGACACAGATACGCAGTATTTT.

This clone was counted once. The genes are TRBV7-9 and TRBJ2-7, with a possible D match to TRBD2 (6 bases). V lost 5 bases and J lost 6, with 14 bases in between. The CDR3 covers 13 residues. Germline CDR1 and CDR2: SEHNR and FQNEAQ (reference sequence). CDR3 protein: CASSPPAGFEQYF. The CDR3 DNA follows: TGTGCCAGCAGCCCACCGGCGGGGTTCGAGCAGTACTTC.

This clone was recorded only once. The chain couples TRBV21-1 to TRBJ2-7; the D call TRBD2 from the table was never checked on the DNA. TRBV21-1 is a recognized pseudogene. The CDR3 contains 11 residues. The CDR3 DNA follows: TGTGCCAGCAGCAAATGGAGAGAGCAGTACTTC. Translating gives CASSKWREQYF.